The next 11 T cell receptor beta chains were all read from a single sample in a study of CD8+CD57+ T cells in acquired aplastic anemia. Patients picked for sequencing had shown CD8+CD57+ cell expansion detected by flow cytometry. The use of genomic DNA as template underpinned the TCR beta VDJ and CDR3 profiling. TCRdb used MiXCR to reprocess the reads, holding one entry per CDR3 protein. Of some 160,000 distinct CDR3 sequences detected, more than 45% appear once; the ten largest clones hold 2.5% to 4%. The sequenced sample consisted of sorted CD4+, CD8+, or CD8+CD57+ T cells (not recorded which) from PBMCs. These receptors all come from a human donor with aplastic anemia.

This clonotype was counted a few times. The chain combines TRBV2 with TRBJ1-5, with D possibly TRBD1 on 6 matching bases. V lost 4 bases and J 7 bases, leaving 8 bases between the germline ends. This CDR3 has 12 amino acids. Germline V lookup: CDR1 SNHLY, CDR2 FYNNEI. CDR3 bases: TGTGCCAGCAGTGCACAGGGCCAGCCCCAGCATTTT. Its translation: CASSAQGQPQHF.

This clonotype was found many times. The V call is TRBV27, the J call TRBJ2-7; D not resolved. The CDR3 length is 15 residues. With 2 bases removed from V and 0 bases from J, the gap between germline ends came to 11 bases. The germline V gene has CDR1 MNHEY and CDR2 SMNVEV (reference sequence). The CDR3 loop is CASSLRPASSYEQYF. CDR3 in DNA: TGTGCCAGCAGTTTACGTCCAGCCAGCTCCTACGAGCAGTACTTC.

This clonotype was seen repeatedly, ten times or more. The chain couples TRBV4-2 to TRBJ2-7, with 12 bases that match TRBD1. Germline V gene lookup returns CDR1 LGHNA and CDR2 YNFKEQ. Germline trimming cut 4 bases from V and 6 bases from J; bases unmatched to any gene: 7. The CDR3 covers 15 residues. CDR3 in amino acids: CASSLPGQGAREQYF. CDR3 sequence (DNA): TGTGCCAGCAGCCTTCCGGGACAGGGGGCTCGCGAGCAGTACTTC.

The chain has TRBV20-1 and TRBJ2-7; tentatively, D is TRBD1 (5 bases). The V end lost 3 bases, the J end lost 3 bases, and 12 bases lay between the germline ends. The CDR3 extends over 13 amino acids. Germline CDR1 and CDR2: DFQATT and SNEGSKA (reference sequence). In DNA, the CDR3 is TGCAGTGCTAGGTGGCAGGGAAGCTACGAGCAGTACTTC. It specifies CSARWQGSYEQYF.

Many counts were recorded for this clonotype. This chain links TRBV25-1 with TRBJ2-5; possible D gene TRBD1, 6 bases. Trimming pared 4 bases from V and 6 bases from J, leaving 15 bases between. CDR3 length: 14 residues. The germline V gene encodes CDR1 MGHDK and CDR2 SYGVNS. The CDR3 here is CASSGLEGVKTQYF. The CDR3 nucleotides read TGTGCCAGCAGTGGCCTCGAGGGGGTTAAGACCCAGTACTTC.

A single count supports this clonotype. The chain's CDR3 is CASNRRGTASYEQYF. CDR3 nucleotide sequence: TGTGCCAGCAATCGCCGCGGGACTGCCTCCTACGAGCAGTACTTC. The chain has TRBV6-2 or TRBV6-3 and TRBJ2-7; TRBD2 is a possible D gene (6 bases). This CDR3 has 15 residues. CDR1 and CDR2 from the germline V gene are MNHEY and SVGEGT. Trimming took 7 bases from V and 0 from J, leaving 16 bases between them.

In its sample, this clonotype was seen many times. This chain connects TRBV10-3 to TRBJ1-1; D not resolved. Per the germline V gene, CDR1 is ENHRY and CDR2 is SYGVKD. Trimming removed 0 bases from V and 6 bases from J, with 11 bases in between. The CDR3 is 14 residues long. The CDR3 loop is CAISESLGIPEAFF. In nucleotides, the CDR3 is TGTGCCATCAGTGAGTCGTTGGGGATACCTGAAGCTTTCTTT.

The rearrangement joins TRBV4-1 to TRBJ1-2, with D possibly TRBD1 on 6 matching bases. The V end was cut by 3 bases, the J end by 3 bases, with 14 bases between. The CDR3 length is 15 residues. CDR1 and CDR2 from the germline V gene are MGHRA and YSYEKL. The CDR3 region has the DNA TGCGCCAGCAGCCAGGATCAGGGGCTTGACTATGGCTACACCTTC. Translating gives CASSQDQGLDYGYTF.

As for this clonotype: An end of the junction differs from the germline gene, which may be a read error. The chain links TRBV20-1 to TRBJ1-5; unclear D gene. The length of the CDR3 is 16 residues. The V gene's germline CDR1 is DFQATT and CDR2 SNEGSKA (reference sequence). CDR3 loop: CSARDNGQVSNQPLHF. Written as DNA, the CDR3 is TGCAGTGCTAGAGATAATGGGCAGGTTAGCAATCAGCCCCTGCATTTT.

A few counts support this clonotype. The chain is built from TRBV29-1 and TRBJ2-5, with 8 bases fitting TRBD1. This CDR3 is built from 13 residues. Germline CDR1 is SQVTM and CDR2 is ANQGSEA. V lost 4 bases and J lost 5; bases outside the gene matches: 6. The CDR3 DNA is TGCAGCGTTGGGGACAGGTGGTTCGAGACCCAGTACTTC. The encoded protein is CSVGDRWFETQYF.

This clonotype was seen repeatedly, ten times or more. V and J are TRBV10-3 and TRBJ2-1; TRBD1 aligns across 10 bases. Germline loops: CDR1 ENHRY, CDR2 SYGVKD. The CDR3 runs 13 residues. V dropped 6 bases and J dropped 7; count of bases not matched to a gene: 3. The CDR3 loop is CAISGQGVNEQFF. The CDR3 region has the DNA TGTGCCATCAGCGGACAGGGGGTTAATGAGCAGTTCTTC.